This record covers a single TCR beta chain. V gave up 7 bases and J gave up 7 bases, with 16 bases separating them. The CDR3 has 14 residues. The germline V gene encodes CDR1 MDHEN and CDR2 SYDVKM. TCRdb's table, derived via immunoSEQ multiplex PCR, lists solely in-frame clones and lacks some. Of 30,000 to 45,000 clones listed, around 92% were seen once; the top ten hold 0.45% to 0.5%. The data originate from a study of T cell changes during pregnancy in multiple sclerosis. V and J are TRBV28 and TRBJ2-2; tentative D call: TRBD2 (6 bases). This sample comprised CD4+ T cells from peripheral blood mononuclear cells, obtained in the second trimester of pregnancy. The sequence was obtained from a female donor in good health, enrolled as a control in a pregnancy study. CDR3 bases: TGTGCCAGCATTCGGCGGGGTTCGGGCGGGGAGCTGTTTTTT. It encodes CASIRRGSGGELFF.